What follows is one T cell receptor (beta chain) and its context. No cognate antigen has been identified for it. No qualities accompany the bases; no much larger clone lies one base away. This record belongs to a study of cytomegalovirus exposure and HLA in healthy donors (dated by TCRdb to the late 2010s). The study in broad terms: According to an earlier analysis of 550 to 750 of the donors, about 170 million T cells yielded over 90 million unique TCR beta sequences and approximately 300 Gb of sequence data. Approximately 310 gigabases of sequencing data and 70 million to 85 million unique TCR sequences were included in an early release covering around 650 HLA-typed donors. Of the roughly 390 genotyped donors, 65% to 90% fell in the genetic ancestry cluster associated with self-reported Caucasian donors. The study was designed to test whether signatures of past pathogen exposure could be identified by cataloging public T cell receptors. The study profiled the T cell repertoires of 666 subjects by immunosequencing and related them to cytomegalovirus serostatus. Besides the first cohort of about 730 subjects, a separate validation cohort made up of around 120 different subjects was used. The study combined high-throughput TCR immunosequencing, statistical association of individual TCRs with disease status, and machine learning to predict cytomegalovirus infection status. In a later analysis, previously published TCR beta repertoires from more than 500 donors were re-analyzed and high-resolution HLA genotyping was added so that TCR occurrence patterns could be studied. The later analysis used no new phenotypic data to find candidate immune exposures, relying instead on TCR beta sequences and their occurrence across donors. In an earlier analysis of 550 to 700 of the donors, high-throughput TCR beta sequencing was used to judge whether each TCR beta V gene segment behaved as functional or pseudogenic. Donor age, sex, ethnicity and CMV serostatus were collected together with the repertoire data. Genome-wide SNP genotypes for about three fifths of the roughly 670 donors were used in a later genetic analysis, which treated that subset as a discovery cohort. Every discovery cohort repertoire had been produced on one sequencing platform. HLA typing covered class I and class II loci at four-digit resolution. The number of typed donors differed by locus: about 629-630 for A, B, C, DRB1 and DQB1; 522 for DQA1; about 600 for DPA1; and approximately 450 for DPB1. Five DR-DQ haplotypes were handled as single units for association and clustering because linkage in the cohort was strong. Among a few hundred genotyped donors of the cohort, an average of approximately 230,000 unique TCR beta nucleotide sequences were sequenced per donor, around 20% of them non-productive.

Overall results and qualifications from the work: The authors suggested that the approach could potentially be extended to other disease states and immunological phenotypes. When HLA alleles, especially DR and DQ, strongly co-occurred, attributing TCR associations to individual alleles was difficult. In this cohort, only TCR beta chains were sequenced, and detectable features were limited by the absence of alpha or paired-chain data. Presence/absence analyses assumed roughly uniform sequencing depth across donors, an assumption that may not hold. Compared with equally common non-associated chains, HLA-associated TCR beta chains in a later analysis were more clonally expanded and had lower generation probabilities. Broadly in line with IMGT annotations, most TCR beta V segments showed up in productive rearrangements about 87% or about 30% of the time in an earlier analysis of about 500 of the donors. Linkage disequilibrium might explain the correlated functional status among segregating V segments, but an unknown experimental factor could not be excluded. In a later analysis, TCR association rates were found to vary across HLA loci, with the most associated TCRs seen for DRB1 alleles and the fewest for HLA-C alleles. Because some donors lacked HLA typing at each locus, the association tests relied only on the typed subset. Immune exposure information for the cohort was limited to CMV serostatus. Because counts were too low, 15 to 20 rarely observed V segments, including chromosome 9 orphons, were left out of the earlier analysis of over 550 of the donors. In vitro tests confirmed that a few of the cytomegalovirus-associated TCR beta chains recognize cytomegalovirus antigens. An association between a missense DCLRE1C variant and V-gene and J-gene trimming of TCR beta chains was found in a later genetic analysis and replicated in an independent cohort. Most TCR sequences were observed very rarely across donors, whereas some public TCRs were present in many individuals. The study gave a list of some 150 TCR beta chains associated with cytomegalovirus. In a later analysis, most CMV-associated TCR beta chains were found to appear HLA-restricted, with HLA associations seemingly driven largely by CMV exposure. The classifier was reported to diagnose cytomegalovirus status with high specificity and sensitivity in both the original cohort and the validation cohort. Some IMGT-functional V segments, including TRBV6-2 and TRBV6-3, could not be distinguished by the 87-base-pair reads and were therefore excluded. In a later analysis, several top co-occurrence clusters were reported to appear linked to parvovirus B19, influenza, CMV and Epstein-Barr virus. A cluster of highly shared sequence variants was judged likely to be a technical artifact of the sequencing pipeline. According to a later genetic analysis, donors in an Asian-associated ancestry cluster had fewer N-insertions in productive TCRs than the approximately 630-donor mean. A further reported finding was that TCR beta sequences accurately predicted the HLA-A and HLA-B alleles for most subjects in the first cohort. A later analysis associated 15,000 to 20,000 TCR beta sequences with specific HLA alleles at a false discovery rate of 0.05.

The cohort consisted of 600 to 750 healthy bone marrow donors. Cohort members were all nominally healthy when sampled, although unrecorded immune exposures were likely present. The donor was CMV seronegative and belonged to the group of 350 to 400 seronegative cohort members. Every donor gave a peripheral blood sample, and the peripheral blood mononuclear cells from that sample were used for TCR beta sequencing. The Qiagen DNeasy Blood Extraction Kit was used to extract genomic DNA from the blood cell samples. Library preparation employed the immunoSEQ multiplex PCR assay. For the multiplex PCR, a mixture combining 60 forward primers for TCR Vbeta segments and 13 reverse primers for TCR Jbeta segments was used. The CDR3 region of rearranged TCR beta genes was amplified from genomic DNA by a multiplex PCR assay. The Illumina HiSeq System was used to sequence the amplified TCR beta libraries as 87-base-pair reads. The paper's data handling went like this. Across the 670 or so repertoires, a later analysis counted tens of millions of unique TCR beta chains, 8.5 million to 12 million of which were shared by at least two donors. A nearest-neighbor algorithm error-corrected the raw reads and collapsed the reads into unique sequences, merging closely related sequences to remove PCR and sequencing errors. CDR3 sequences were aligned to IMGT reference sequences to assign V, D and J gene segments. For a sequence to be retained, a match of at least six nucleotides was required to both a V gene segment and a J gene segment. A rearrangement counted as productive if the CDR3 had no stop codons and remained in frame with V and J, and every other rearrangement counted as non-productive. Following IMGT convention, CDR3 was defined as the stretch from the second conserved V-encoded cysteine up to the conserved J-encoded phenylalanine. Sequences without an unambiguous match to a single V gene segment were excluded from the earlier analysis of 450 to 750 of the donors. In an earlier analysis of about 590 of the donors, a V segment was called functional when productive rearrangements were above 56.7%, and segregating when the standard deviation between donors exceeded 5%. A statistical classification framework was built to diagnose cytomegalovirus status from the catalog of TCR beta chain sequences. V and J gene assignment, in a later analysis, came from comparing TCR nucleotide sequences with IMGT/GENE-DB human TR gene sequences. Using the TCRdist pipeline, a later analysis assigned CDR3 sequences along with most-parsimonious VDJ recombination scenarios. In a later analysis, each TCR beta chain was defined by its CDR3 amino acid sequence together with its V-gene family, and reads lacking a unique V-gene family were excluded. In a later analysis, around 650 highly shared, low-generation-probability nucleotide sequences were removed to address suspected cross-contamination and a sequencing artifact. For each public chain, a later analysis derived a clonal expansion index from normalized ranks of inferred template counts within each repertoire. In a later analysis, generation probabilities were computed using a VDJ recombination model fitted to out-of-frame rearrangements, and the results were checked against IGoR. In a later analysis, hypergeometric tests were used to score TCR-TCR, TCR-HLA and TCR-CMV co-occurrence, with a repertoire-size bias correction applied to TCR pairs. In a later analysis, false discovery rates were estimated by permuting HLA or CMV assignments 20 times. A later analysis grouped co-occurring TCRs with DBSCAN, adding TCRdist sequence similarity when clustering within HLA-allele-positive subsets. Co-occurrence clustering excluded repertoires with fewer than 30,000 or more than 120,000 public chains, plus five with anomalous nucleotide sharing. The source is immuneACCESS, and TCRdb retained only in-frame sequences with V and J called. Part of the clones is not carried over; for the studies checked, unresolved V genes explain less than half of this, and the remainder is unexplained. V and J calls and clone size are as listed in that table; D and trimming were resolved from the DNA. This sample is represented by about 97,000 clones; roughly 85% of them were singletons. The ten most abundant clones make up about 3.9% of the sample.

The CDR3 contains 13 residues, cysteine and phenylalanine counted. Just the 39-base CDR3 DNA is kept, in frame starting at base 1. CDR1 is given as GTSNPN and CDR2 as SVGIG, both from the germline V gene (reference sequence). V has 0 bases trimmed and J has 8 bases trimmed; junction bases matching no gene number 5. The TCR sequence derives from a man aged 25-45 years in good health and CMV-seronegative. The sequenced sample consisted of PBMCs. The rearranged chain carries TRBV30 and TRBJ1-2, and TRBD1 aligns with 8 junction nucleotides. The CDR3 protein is CAWSVLGQGGYTF. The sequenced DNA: TGTGCCTGGAGTGTACTCGGACAGGGAGGCTACACCTTC.